These T cell receptor beta chains were read from a single sample in a study of blood T cell repertoires in COVID-19. The protocol was immunoSEQ multiplex PCR, while the TCRdb copy is restricted to in-frame clones and leaves out a portion. The sample holds about 210,000 clones, under 90% seen once. Specimen: PBMCs or T cells enriched from blood (not recorded which). All receptors derive from a woman aged 45-65 years with acute COVID-19. Each CDR3 is given with its conserved first and last residue. The order of the fields is J gene, V gene, D gene, clone size, CDR3 protein, CDR3 DNA. A D gene is named only where the DNA matches it firmly. Size values are once, few and many counts, or a class for expanded clones, and some rows have none.

J: TRBJ2-7
V: TRBV5-1
D: .
size: .
CDR3: CASSEAENYRPAYF
DNA: TGCGCCAGCAGCGAGGCGGAGAATTACAGGCCCGCGTACTTC

J: TRBJ1-6
V: TRBV15
D: .
size: .
CDR3: CATREGNHNSPLHF
DNA: TGTGCCACCAGGGAGGGAAACCATAATTCACCCCTCCACTTT

J: TRBJ2-2
V: TRBV5-1
D: TRBD1
size: .
CDR3: CASSLRQGAAPGELFF
DNA: TGCGCCAGCAGCTTGAGGCAGGGGGCGGCCCCCGGGGAGCTGTTTTTT

J: TRBJ1-3
V: TRBV7-9
D: TRBD1
size: .
CDR3: CASSRQDTRDSNSGNTIYF
DNA: TGTGCCAGCAGCCGTCAAGATACCCGGGACAGCAACTCTGGAAACACCATATATTTT

J: TRBJ1-6
V: TRBV28
D: TRBD1
size: .
CDR3: CASRTGVISPLHF
DNA: TGTGCCAGCCGGACAGGGGTAATTTCACCCCTCCACTTT

J: TRBJ1-2
V: TRBV5-4
D: .
size: once
CDR3: CASSSLNENYGYTF
DNA: TGTGCCAGCAGCTCGTTGAACGAGAACTATGGCTACACCTTC

J: TRBJ1-1
V: TRBV10-3
D: .
size: few
CDR3: CASSRVPDTEAFF
DNA: TGTGCCAGCAGCAGGGTACCGGACACTGAAGCTTTCTTT

J: TRBJ2-3
V: TRBV9
D: .
size: .
CDR3: CASSVGGTQYF
DNA: TGTGCCAGCAGCGTAGGCGGTACGCAGTATTTT

J: TRBJ1-3
V: TRBV4-1
D: .
size: .
CDR3: CASSQDSGAGNTIYF
DNA: TGCGCCAGCAGCCAAGATTCAGGGGCTGGAAACACCATATATTTT

J: TRBJ2-5
V: TRBV5-4
D: TRBD1
size: .
CDR3: CASSFPDRVGQETQYF
DNA: TGTGCCAGCAGCTTCCCGGACAGGGTGGGGCAAGAGACCCAGTACTTC

J: TRBJ2-3
V: TRBV7-9
D: .
size: few
CDR3: CASSPSSYTEAGGDTQYF
DNA: TGTGCCAGCAGCCCTAGCTCATATACTGAAGCCGGTGGAGATACGCAGTATTTT

J: TRBJ1-3
V: TRBV19
D: .
size: .
CDR3: CASSTRAVPGNTIYF
DNA: TGTGCCAGTAGTACGAGGGCAGTACCTGGAAACACCATATATTTT

J: TRBJ2-7
V: TRBV20-1
D: .
size: .
CDR3: CSASQVNYEQYF
DNA: TGCAGTGCTAGTCAGGTAAACTACGAGCAGTACTTC

J: TRBJ1-6
V: TRBV7-9
D: TRBD1
size: once
CDR3: CASSPRQGRGENSPLHF
DNA: TGTGCCAGCAGCCCCCGACAGGGGAGGGGAGAGAATTCACCCCTCCACTTT

J: TRBJ1-3
V: TRBV18
D: .
size: .
CDR3: CASSPSSVPGNTIYF
DNA: TGTGCCAGCTCACCGTCCTCGGTTCCTGGAAACACCATATATTTT

J: TRBJ1-2
V: TRBV4-1
D: .
size: few
CDR3: CASSQGWAVAGYTF
DNA: TGCGCCAGCAGCCAAGGGTGGGCAGTCGCTGGCTACACCTTC

J: TRBJ2-5
V: TRBV27
D: .
size: .
CDR3: CASSNVPKEKKETQYF
DNA: TGTGCCAGCAGTAACGTTCCGAAGGAGAAAAAAGAGACCCAGTACTTC

J: TRBJ1-1
V: TRBV21-1
D: .
size: few
CDR3: CASSKVRDRGRNMNTEAFF
DNA: TGTGCCAGCAGCAAAGTGAGGGACAGGGGGCGAAATATGAACACTGAAGCTTTCTTT

J: TRBJ1-6
V: TRBV19
D: .
size: few
CDR3: CASSVRNLADSPLHF
DNA: TGTGCCAGTAGTGTAAGGAACCTGGCGGATTCACCCCTCCACTTT

J: TRBJ2-3
V: TRBV28
D: .
size: .
CDR3: CASREAGARTDTQYF
DNA: TGTGCCAGCAGAGAAGCAGGGGCGAGGACAGATACGCAGTATTTT

J: TRBJ2-1
V: TRBV7-2
D: .
size: .
CDR3: CASSLASSYNEQFF
DNA: TGTGCCAGCAGCCTAGCGAGCTCCTACAATGAGCAGTTCTTC

J: TRBJ1-2
V: TRBV3-1/TRBV3-2
D: .
size: few
CDR3: CASSLPGRTGYTF
DNA: TGTGCCAGCAGCCTCCCGGGGAGGACCGGCTACACCTTC

J: TRBJ1-5
V: TRBV28
D: TRBD1
size: .
CDR3: CASSLGQSNNQPQHF
DNA: TGTGCCAGCAGTTTGGGACAGTCAAACAATCAGCCCCAGCATTTT

J: TRBJ1-3
V: TRBV11-2
D: TRBD1
size: .
CDR3: CASSLGQGYTIYF
DNA: TGTGCCAGCAGCTTGGGACAGGGGTACACCATATATTTT

J: TRBJ2-3
V: TRBV28
D: TRBD1
size: .
CDR3: CASSLSGTGSSTDTQYF
DNA: TGTGCCAGCAGTTTATCAGGGACAGGCTCTAGCACAGATACGCAGTATTTT

J: TRBJ2-2
V: TRBV2
D: .
size: .
CDR3: CASSLFTGELFF
DNA: TGTGCCAGCAGCCTTTTTACCGGGGAGCTGTTTTTT

J: TRBJ1-4
V: TRBV7-2
D: .
size: .
CDR3: CASSLVTRASNEKLFF
DNA: TGTGCCAGCAGCTTAGTCACCAGGGCATCTAATGAAAAACTGTTTTTT

J: TRBJ2-1
V: TRBV6-2/TRBV6-3
D: TRBD2
size: once
CDR3: CASSYPSGSFLNEQFF
DNA: TGTGCCAGCAGTTACCCTAGCGGGTCGTTTTTGAATGAGCAGTTCTTC

J: TRBJ1-4
V: TRBV11-2
D: TRBD1
size: .
CDR3: CASTQGQNNEKLFF
DNA: TGTGCCAGCACCCAGGGACAGAATAATGAAAAACTGTTTTTT

J: TRBJ1-4
V: TRBV3-1/TRBV3-2
D: TRBD1
size: .
CDR3: CASSDGDRGFKEKLFF
DNA: TGTGCCAGCAGCGACGGGGACAGGGGGTTCAAAGAAAAACTGTTTTTT

J: TRBJ1-2
V: TRBV10-2
D: .
size: .
CDR3: CASRNGQTGGYTF
DNA: TGCGCCAGCAGGAATGGACAGACGGGTGGCTACACCTTC

J: TRBJ1-5
V: TRBV28
D: .
size: .
CDR3: CASSLPQGSNQPQHF
DNA: TGTGCCAGCAGTTTGCCTCAGGGTAGCAATCAGCCCCAGCATTTT

J: TRBJ2-3
V: TRBV7-2
D: TRBD2
size: many
CDR3: CASSRRRQRDNTDTQYF
DNA: TGTGCCAGCAGCCGCCGGCGTCAGCGGGATAACACAGATACGCAGTATTTT

J: TRBJ1-1
V: TRBV3-1/TRBV3-2
D: TRBD1
size: .
CDR3: CASSRGTGGQWVPEAFF
DNA: TGTGCCAGCAGCCGGGGGACAGGGGGCCAGTGGGTGCCTGAAGCTTTCTTT

J: TRBJ2-1
V: TRBV18
D: TRBD1
size: .
CDR3: CASSTGQGYNEQFF
DNA: TGTGCCAGCTCAACAGGACAGGGATACAATGAGCAGTTCTTC

J: TRBJ2-2
V: TRBV27
D: TRBD2
size: .
CDR3: CASSFLAGGPSGELFF
DNA: TGTGCCAGCAGTTTCTTAGCGGGGGGGCCATCCGGGGAGCTGTTTTTT

J: TRBJ2-7
V: TRBV7-9
D: TRBD2
size: .
CDR3: CASSLAGLAGAGNEQYF
DNA: TGTGCCAGCAGCTTAGCAGGACTAGCGGGGGCCGGGAACGAGCAGTACTTC